The clone carrying this TCR beta chain came up a few times. The data stem from a study of T cell repertoires in aging, cancer and after chemotherapy. Overall study: Six age groups, ranging from 30 or younger to 70 or older, included the donors. Repeat sampling of healthy donors over several months to years showed clear clonal overlap.

TRB rearrangements spanning V, D and J were amplified using mixed TRB-A/B primers. TCRdb processed the multiplex PCR reads anew with MiXCR; each CDR3 protein has one entry. The sample includes approximately 11,000 distinct CDR3 sequences, 30% to 40% of them seen just once. The CDR3 loop spans 12 amino acids. Peripheral blood genomic DNA, not sorted cells or RNA, was the template. This sequence was found in a human donor in good health. Specimen: blood. This chain joins TRBV21-1 and TRBJ1-2. TRBV21-1 is flagged as a pseudogene. CDR3 nucleotide sequence: TGTGCCAGCAGCAAGACAAACTATGGCTACACCTTC. Amino acid sequence: CASSKTNYGYTF.